The entry below gives a single T cell receptor (beta chain) sequence along with its context. Antigen specificity is unknown. V was pared by 5 bases and J by 4 bases, with 7 bases of the junction left unmatched. This CDR3 is 13 amino acids long. From germline, CDR1 is DFQATT and CDR2 SNEGSKA (reference sequence). The data were obtained in a study of T cell repertoires in cytomegalovirus infection. Study background: Indications came from public TCR beta signatures; they pointed to CMV infection and to a matching HLA type.

TCRdb re-derived calls from the reads in MiXCR, one entry per CDR3 protein. Of roughly 100,000 distinct CDR3 sequences listed, 16% are singletons. Study results and limitations: In two of eight donors, the top clonotype was HLA-C-restricted CMV-specific. People with CMV and the relevant HLA were identified by cumulative public TCR beta family frequency.

Sequencing was performed on PBMCs. The rearrangement uses TRBV20-1 and TRBJ1-2; 7 bases are a match to TRBD1. This TCR came from a human donor in good health (CMV status not recorded). Some clones in this sample may be carry-over from other donors' samples. The CDR3 spells CSARYRGGYGYTF. CDR3 coding DNA: TGCAGTGCTCGGTACAGGGGCGGCTATGGCTACACCTTC.